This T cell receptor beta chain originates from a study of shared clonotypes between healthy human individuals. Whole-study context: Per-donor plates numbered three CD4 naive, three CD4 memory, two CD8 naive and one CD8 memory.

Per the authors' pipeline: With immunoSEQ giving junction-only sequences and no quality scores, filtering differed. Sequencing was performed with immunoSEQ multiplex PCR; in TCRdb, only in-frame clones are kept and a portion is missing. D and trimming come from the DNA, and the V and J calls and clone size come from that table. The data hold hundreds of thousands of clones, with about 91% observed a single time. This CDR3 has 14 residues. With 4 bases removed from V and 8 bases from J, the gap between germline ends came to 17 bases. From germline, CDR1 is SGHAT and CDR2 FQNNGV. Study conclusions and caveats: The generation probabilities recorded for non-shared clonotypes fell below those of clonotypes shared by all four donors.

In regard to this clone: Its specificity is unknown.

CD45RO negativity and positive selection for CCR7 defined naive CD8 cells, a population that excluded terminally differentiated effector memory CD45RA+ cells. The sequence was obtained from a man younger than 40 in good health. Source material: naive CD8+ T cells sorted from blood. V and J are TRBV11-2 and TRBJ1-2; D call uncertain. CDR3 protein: CASSSGTSLGGYTF. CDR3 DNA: TGTGCCAGCAGCTCCGGAACTTCCTTGGGGGGCTACACCTTC. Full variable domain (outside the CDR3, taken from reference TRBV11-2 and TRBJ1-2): EAGVAQSPRYKIIEKRQSVAFWCNPISGHATLYWYQQILGQGPKLLIQFQNNGVVDDSQLPKDRFSAERLKGVDSTLKIQPAKLEDSAVYLCASSSGTSLGGYTFGSGTRLTVV.